The 14 T cell receptor beta chains in this list originate from one sample, sequenced in a study of blood T cell repertoires in COVID-19. The table came from immunoSEQ multiplex PCR; TCRdb's copy has only in-frame clones and leaves some out. The table shows about 200,000 clones, with roughly 89% occurring only once. Material for sequencing was peripheral blood. The receptors were gathered from a man aged 35-49 years with acute or convalescent COVID-19.

The chain links TRBV30 to TRBJ2-2; perhaps TRBD2 as D (6 bases). The germline V and J ends were trimmed by 4 bases and 4 bases, with 7 bases remaining between them. The CDR3 totals 12 residues. Germline V lookup: CDR1 GTSNPN, CDR2 SVGIG (reference sequence). The CDR3 DNA follows: TGTGCCTGGATGGGGGGCACCGGGGAGCTGTTTTTT. The encoded protein is CAWMGGTGELFF.

This clone is a singleton in its sample. The gene calls are TRBV4-3 and TRBJ2-2; 11 bases fit TRBD2. The CDR3 extends over 19 amino acids. CDR1 is LGHNA and CDR2 is YSLEER in the germline V gene. V shed 4 bases, J shed 3 bases, and the junction held 13 bases outside the gene matches. CDR3 in DNA: TGCGCCAGCAGCCCACATAGTAGCGGGGGGGCGTGGGACACCGGGGAGCTGTTTTTT. Encoded protein: CASSPHSSGGAWDTGELFF.

The chain carries TRBV18 and TRBJ2-2; TRBD2 matches at 13 bases. CDR1 KGHSH and CDR2 LQKENI come from the germline V gene. CDR3 length: 18 residues. Trimming took 6 bases from V and 4 from J; bases not matched to a gene: 11. DNA for the CDR3: TGTGCCAGCTCCCGGACTAGCGGGGGCTCTTGGACCACCGGGGAGCTGTTTTTT. Its protein product is CASSRTSGGSWTTGELFF.

This rearrangement joins TRBV6-1 to TRBJ1-1, with a weak D call TRBD1 (6 bases). Trimming took 1 base from V and 7 from J, leaving 10 bases between them. This CDR3 is 13 amino acids long. The germline V gene has CDR1 MNHNS and CDR2 SASEGT. Written as DNA, the CDR3 is TGTGCCAGCAGTGAAGACAGGGCGGTTGAAGCTTTCTTT. This translates into CASSEDRAVEAFF.

V is TRBV28 and J is TRBJ1-5, with a weak D call TRBD1 (6 bases). Germline values: CDR1 MDHEN, CDR2 SYDVKM. The CDR3 spans 15 residues. V shed 8 bases and J shed 0 bases, with 14 bases lying between them. The CDR3 here is CASYPGAISNQPQHF. The DNA of the CDR3 is TGTGCCAGCTACCCAGGGGCGATTAGCAATCAGCCCCAGCATTTT.

V is TRBV5-1 and J is TRBJ2-1; weak D call: TRBD2 (5 bases). The V end lost 2 bases, the J end lost 6 bases, and 6 bases lay between the germline ends. The CDR3 spans 12 residues. The germline gives CDR1 SGHRS, CDR2 YFSETQ. The CDR3 DNA reads as TGCGCCAGCAGCTTCGGGGTCAATGAGCAGTTCTTC. It codes for CASSFGVNEQFF.

The rearrangement joins TRBV19 to TRBJ2-7; TRBD1 matches at 8 bases. The CDR3 has 14 residues. Germline CDR1 is LNHDA and CDR2 is SQIVND (reference sequence). With V trimmed by 3 bases and J by 4 bases, 5 bases remained unmatched. CDR3 sequence (DNA): TGTGCCAGTAGTATGGGCAGGGGGCGTTACGAGCAGTACTTC. Translating it yields CASSMGRGRYEQYF.

V is TRBV18 and J is TRBJ2-5; tentative D call: TRBD2 (5 bases). CDR3 length equals 14 residues. CDR1 KGHSH and CDR2 LQKENI come from the germline V gene. The V end lost 3 bases, the J end lost 4 bases, and 12 bases lay between the germline ends. The CDR3 spells CASSPSSNGETQYF. CDR3 sequence (DNA): TGTGCCAGCTCACCCTCTAGCAACGGAGAGACCCAGTACTTC.

The V call is TRBV4-1, the J call TRBJ1-2; 9 bases are shared with TRBD1. V shed 0 bases and J 6 bases; nucleotides not matched to a gene: 5. The length of the CDR3 is 15 residues. Germline-derived CDR1 and CDR2 are MGHRA and YSYEKL. The chain's CDR3 is CASSQERQGGDGYTF. CDR3 sequence (DNA): TGCGCCAGCAGCCAAGAGCGACAGGGGGGAGATGGCTACACCTTC.

The chain employs TRBV21-1 and TRBJ2-1; TRBD1 was called by the table and not checked on the DNA. TRBV21-1 is described as a pseudogene. This CDR3 comprises 13 residues. This CDR3 reads CATLPTGPCEQFF. CDR3 nucleotides: TGTGCCACCCTTCCGACAGGGCCCTGCGAGCAGTTCTTC.

The chain has TRBV14 and TRBJ2-5; D remains unclear. Germline V lookup: CDR1 SGHDN, CDR2 FVKESK. V was pared by 6 bases and J by 1 base, with 12 bases between. The CDR3 sequence is 14 residues long. The CDR3: CASSPWAGQETQYF. The CDR3 nucleotides are TGTGCCAGCAGTCCTTGGGCAGGCCAAGAGACCCAGTACTTC.

J is TRBJ1-4 and V is TRBV11-2; 8 nucleotides line up with TRBD1. Losses at the gene ends were 1 base for V and 5 bases for J; bases not matched to a gene: 12. The germline V gene has CDR1 SGHAT and CDR2 FQNNGV. CDR3 size: 18 residues. CDR3 residues: CASSLVPPRDRLNEKLFF. The CDR3 nucleotides are TGTGCCAGCAGCTTAGTTCCCCCACGGGACAGGTTAAATGAAAAACTGTTTTTT. The variable domain in full, completed from reference TRBV11-2 and TRBJ1-4, reads EAGVAQSPRYKIIEKRQSVAFWCNPISGHATLYWYQQILGQGPKLLIQFQNNGVVDDSQLPKDRFSAERLKGVDSTLKIQPAKLEDSAVYLCASSLVPPRDRLNEKLFFGSGTQLSVL.

The CDR3 here is CASSQTGPGNTIYF. The CDR3 DNA sequence: TGTGCCAGCAGCCAGACAGGGCCTGGAAACACCATATATTTT. J is TRBJ1-3 and V is TRBV3-1 (or the pseudogene TRBV3-2), with 7 bases aligning to TRBD1. The CDR3 runs 14 residues. Germline V CDR1 and CDR2: LGHDT, YNNKEL (reference sequence). The V segment lost 3 bases and the J segment 2 bases; nucleotides outside the gene matches: 1.

The chain couples TRBV18 to TRBJ2-7; 7 bases agree with TRBD1. With V trimmed by 6 bases and J by 6 bases, 11 bases remained unmatched. The CDR3 has 14 amino acids. CDR1 and CDR2 (germline): KGHSH, LQKENI. In DNA form, the CDR3 reads TGTGCCAGCTCGCTCGACAGGGCTGGGACCGAGCAGTACTTC. This translates into CASSLDRAGTEQYF. Full variable domain (remainder filled in from reference TRBV18 and TRBJ2-7): NAGVMQNPRHLVRRRGQEARLRCSPMKGHSHVYWYRQLPEEGLKFMVYLQKENIIDESGMPKERFSAEFPKEGPSILRIQQVVRGDSAAYFCASSLDRAGTEQYFGPGTRLTVT.